This T cell receptor beta chain emerged from a study of T cell repertoires in cytomegalovirus infection. This clonotype was observed a handful of times. Unmatched junction bases numbered 5, after V lost 4 bases and J lost 2 bases. CDR1 and CDR2 (germline): SEHNR, FQNEAQ (reference sequence). The CDR3 totals 15 residues. TCRdb redid the calling of the reads with MiXCR, one entry per CDR3 protein. The data hold approximately 190,000 distinct CDR3 sequences, with under 30% observed a single time. This TCR was sampled from a human donor in good health (CMV status not recorded). Some clones in this sample may be carry-over from other donors' samples. Sequencing input: PBMCs. The chain uses TRBV7-9 and TRBJ2-1; 7 nucleotides match TRBD2. CDR3 nucleotide sequence: TGTGCCAGCAGCTCCGGACTAGTCCCCTACAATGAGCAGTTCTTC. Amino acid sequence: CASSSGLVPYNEQFF.